This T cell receptor (beta chain) was recorded in a study of cytomegalovirus exposure and HLA in healthy donors. On the study more broadly: T cells numbering some 170 million yielded some 110 million unique TCR beta sequences in an earlier analysis. Overall study results and limits: Many donors shared some public TCRs, even though most TCR sequences were rare. According to an earlier analysis, most TCR beta V segments yielded productive rearrangements about 90% or about 30% of the time. The CMV antigen specificity of a few CMV-associated chains was confirmed through in vitro analysis.

Points on this clone: The antigen is unknown. At one end the junction does not follow the germline gene, possibly because of a read error.

The primer mix had 60 Vbeta and 13 Jbeta primers. The protocol was immunoSEQ multiplex PCR, while the TCRdb copy is restricted to in-frame clones and leaves out a portion. In all, the sample yields more than 90,000 clones. The V gene's germline CDR1 is SGHTA and CDR2 FQGNSA. The CDR3 covers 17 residues. This receptor was identified in a man between 35 and 55 years old in good health and CMV-seropositive. Sequenced sample: PBMCs. This chain links TRBV7-2 with TRBJ1-1; 7 bases agree with TRBD1. DNA of the CDR3: TGTGCCAGCAGCCTAGCCCCCCCGCCTGGGACAGCAGATGAAGCTTTCTTT. It yields the protein CASSLAPPPGTADEAFF.